The 4 T cell receptor beta chains below come from one sample, sequenced in a study of T cell repertoires in cytomegalovirus infection. MiXCR, applied by TCRdb to the reads, yields one record per CDR3 protein. The data contain 300,000 to 450,000 distinct CDR3 sequences, roughly 18% of them singletons. Source material: PBMCs. The receptors here all came from a human donor in good health (CMV status not recorded). Some clones in this sample may be carry-over from other donors' samples.

The gene calls are TRBV6-2 or TRBV6-3 and TRBJ2-3, with D possibly TRBD2 on 5 matching bases. From germline, CDR1 is MNHEY and CDR2 SVGEGT. V gave up 4 bases and J gave up 7 bases, with 12 bases separating them. This CDR3 contains 13 residues. The chain's CDR3 is CASSSLSGNTQYF. The CDR3 region has the DNA TGTGCCAGCAGTTCCTTAAGCGGAAATACGCAGTATTTT.

The sample holds a few counts of this clonotype. This chain links TRBV5-8 with TRBJ2-7; D is undetermined. The CDR3 is 14 residues long. Trimming cost V 2 bases and J 0 bases, with 9 bases left between them. CDR1 and CDR2 (germline): SGHTS, YDEGEE. As DNA, the CDR3 is TGTGCCAGCAGCTTTGTACGAGACTCCTACGAGCAGTACTTC. Its protein is CASSFVRDSYEQYF.

Only a few counts were recorded for this clonotype. V gene TRBV7-2 combines with J gene TRBJ1-2; D unclear. Germline CDR1 reads SGHTA; CDR2 reads FQGNSA. The V and J ends lost 2 bases and 7 bases respectively, with 20 bases between them. The CDR3 loop spans 16 amino acids. CDR3 region: CASSLSTIRSAGGYTF. The CDR3, as DNA: TGTGCCAGCAGCTTAAGCACAATTAGGTCCGCCGGTGGCTACACCTTC.

This clonotype was observed many times. CDR3 sequence (DNA): TGTGCCAGCAGCGCCTATACGAGAGGTCTTGAGACCCAGTACTTC. Its translation: CASSAYTRGLETQYF. The V call is TRBV7-2, the J call TRBJ2-5; D is uncertain. Germline V lookup: CDR1 SGHTA, CDR2 FQGNSA. The V gene lost 5 bases and the J gene lost 5 bases, with 18 bases spanning the gap. The CDR3 is made up of 15 amino acids.